The source of this TCR beta chain is a study of T cell responses to AZD1222 COVID-19 vaccine. Using immunoSEQ multiplex PCR, the repertoire was profiled, and TCRdb retains in-frame clones only, with some absent. The repertoire holds under 140,000 clones, about 95% seen once, with about 3.1% in the top ten. V was shortened by 2 bases and J by 0 bases, with 11 bases between the two germline ends. This CDR3 contains 15 residues. Per the germline V gene, CDR1 is SGHNT and CDR2 is YYREEE (reference sequence). This clonotype was sampled from an adult who received the AZD1222 COVID-19 vaccine. The chain combines TRBV5-4 with TRBJ1-2; no clear D. This material consisted of peripheral blood, taken 28 days after the second AZD1222 dose. CDR3 loop: CASSFRDTSNYGYTF. CDR3 coding DNA: TGTGCCAGCAGCTTTCGCGACACGTCTAACTATGGCTACACCTTC.